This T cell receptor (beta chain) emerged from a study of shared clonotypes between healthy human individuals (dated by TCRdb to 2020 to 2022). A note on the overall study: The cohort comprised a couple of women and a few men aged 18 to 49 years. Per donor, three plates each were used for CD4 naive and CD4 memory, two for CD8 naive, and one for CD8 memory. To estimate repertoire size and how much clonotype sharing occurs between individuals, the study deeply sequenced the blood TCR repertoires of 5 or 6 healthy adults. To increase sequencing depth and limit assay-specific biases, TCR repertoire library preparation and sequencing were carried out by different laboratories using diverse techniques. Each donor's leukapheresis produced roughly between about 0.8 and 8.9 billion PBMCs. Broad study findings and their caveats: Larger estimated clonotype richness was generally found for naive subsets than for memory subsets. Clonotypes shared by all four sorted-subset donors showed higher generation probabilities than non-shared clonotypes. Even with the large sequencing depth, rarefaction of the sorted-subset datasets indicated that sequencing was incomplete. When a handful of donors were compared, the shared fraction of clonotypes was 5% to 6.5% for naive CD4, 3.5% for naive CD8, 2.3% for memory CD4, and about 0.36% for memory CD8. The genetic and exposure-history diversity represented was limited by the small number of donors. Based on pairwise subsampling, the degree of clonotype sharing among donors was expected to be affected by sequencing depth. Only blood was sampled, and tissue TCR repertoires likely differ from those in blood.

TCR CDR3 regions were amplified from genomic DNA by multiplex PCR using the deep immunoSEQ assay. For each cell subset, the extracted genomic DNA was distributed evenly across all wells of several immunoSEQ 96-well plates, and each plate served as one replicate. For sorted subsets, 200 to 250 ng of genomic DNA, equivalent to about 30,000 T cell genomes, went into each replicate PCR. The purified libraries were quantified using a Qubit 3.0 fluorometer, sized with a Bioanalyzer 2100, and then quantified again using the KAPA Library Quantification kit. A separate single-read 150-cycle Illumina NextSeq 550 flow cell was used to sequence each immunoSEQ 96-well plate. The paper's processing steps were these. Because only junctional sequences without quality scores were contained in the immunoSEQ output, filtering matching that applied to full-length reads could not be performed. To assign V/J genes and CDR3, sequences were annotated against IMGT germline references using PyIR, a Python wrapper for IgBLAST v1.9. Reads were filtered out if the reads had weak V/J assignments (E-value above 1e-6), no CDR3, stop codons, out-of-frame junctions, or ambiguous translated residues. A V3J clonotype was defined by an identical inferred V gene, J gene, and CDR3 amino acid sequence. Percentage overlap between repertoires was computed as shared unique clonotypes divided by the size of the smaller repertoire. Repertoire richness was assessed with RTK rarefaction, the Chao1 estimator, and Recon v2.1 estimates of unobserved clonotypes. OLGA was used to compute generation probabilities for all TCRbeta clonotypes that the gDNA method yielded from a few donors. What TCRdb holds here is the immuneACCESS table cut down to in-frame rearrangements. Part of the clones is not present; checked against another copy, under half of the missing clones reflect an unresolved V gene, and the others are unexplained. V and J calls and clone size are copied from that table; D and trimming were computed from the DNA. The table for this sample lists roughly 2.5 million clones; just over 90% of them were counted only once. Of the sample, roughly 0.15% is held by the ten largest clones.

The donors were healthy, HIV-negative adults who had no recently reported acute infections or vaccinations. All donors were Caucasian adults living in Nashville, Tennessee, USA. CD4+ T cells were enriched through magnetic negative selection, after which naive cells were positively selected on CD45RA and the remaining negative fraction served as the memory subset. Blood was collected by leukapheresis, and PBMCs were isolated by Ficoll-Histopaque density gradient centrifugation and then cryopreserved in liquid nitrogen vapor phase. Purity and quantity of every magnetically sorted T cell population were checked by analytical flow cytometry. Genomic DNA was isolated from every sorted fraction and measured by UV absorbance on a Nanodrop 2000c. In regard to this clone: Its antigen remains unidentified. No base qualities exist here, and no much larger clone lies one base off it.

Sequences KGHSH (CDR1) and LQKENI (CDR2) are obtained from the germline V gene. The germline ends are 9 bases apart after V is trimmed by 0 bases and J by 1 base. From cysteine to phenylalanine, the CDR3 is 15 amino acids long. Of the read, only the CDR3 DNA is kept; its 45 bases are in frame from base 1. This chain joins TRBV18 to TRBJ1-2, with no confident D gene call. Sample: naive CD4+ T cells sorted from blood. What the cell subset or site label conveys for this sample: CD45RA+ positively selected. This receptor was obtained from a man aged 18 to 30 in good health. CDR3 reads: CASSPPSRNNYGYTF. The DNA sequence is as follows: TGTGCCAGCTCACCACCCAGCCGAAATAACTATGGCTACACCTTC.